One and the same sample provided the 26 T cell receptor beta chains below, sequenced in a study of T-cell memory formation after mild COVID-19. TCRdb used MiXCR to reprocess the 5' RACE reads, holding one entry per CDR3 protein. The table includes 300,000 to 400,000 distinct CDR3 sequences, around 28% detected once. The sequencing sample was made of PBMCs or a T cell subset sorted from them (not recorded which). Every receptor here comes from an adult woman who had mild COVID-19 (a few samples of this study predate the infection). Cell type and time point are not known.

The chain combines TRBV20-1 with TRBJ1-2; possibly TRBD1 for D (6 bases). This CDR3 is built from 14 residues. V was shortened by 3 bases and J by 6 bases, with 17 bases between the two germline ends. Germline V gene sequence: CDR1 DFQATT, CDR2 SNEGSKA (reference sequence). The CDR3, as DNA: TGCAGTGCTAGGGCGATCCAGGGGTTCCATGGCTACACCTTC. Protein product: CSARAIQGFHGYTF.

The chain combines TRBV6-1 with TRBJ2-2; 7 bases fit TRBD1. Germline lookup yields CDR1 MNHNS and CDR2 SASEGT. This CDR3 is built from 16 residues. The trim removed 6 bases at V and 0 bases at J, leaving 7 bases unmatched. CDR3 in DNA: TGTGCCAGCAGGGTACAGGGGCAAGCGAACACCGGGGAGCTGTTTTTT. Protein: CASRVQGQANTGELFF.

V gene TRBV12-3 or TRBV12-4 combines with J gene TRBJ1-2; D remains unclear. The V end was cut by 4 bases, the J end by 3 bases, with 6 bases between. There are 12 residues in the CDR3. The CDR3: CASSSLDYGYTF. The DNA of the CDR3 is TGTGCCAGCAGTTCCCTTGACTATGGCTACACCTTC.

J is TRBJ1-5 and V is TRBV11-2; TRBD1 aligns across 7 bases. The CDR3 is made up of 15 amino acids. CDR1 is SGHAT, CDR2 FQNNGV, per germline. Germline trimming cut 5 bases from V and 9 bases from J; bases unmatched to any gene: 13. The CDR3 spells CASSTRQGHLRPQHF. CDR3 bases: TGTGCCAGCAGCACACGACAGGGTCACCTACGGCCCCAGCATTTT.

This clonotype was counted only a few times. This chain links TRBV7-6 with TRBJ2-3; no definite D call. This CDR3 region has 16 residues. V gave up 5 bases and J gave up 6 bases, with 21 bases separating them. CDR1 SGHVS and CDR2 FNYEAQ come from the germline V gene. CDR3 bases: TGTGCCAGCAGCGCCGCCTCTCCCGCGCTAGGCGATACGCAGTATTTT. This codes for CASSAASPALGDTQYF.

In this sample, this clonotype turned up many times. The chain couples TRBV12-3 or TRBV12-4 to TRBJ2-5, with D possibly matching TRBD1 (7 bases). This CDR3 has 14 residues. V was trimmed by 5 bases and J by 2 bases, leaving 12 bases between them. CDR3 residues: CASSLGGQQETQYF. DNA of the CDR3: TGTGCCAGCAGTCTCGGGGGACAGCAAGAGACCCAGTACTTC.

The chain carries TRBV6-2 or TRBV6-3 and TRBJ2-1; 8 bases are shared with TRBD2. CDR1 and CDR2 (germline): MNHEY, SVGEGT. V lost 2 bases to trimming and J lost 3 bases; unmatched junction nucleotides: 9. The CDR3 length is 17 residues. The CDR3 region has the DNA TGTGCCAGCAGTTACGCTGGGCAGCGGGAGTTCTACAATGAGCAGTTCTTC. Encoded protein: CASSYAGQREFYNEQFF.

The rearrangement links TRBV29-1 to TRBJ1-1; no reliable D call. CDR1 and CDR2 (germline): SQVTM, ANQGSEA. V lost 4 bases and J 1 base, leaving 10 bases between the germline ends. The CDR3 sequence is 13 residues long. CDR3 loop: CSVAAQTNTEAFF. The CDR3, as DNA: TGCAGCGTTGCGGCCCAGACGAACACTGAAGCTTTCTTT.

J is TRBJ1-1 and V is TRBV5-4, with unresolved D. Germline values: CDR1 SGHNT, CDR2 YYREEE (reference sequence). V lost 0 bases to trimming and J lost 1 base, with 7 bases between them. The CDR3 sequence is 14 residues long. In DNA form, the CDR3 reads TGTGCCAGCAGCTTGGGCTGGGGGAACACTGAAGCTTTCTTT. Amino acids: CASSLGWGNTEAFF.

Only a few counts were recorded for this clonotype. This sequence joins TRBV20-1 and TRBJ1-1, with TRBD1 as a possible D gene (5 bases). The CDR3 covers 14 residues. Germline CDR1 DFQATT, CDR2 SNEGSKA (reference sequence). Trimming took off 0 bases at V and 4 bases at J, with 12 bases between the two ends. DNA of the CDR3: TGCAGTGCTAGAGATCAGCAGGGTATCACTGAAGCTTTCTTT. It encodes CSARDQQGITEAFF.

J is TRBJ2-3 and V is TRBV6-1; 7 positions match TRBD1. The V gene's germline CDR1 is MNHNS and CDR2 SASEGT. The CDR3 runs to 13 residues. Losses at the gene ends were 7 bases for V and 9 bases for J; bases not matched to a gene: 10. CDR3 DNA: TGTGCCAGCACCGAGGGGGCGAGGGCCACGCAGTATTTT. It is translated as CASTEGARATQYF.

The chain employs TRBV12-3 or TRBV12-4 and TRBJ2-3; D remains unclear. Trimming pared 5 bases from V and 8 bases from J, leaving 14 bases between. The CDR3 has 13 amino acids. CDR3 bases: TGTGCCAGCAGTAATCCCCCAGTGCCTACGCAGTATTTT. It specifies CASSNPPVPTQYF.

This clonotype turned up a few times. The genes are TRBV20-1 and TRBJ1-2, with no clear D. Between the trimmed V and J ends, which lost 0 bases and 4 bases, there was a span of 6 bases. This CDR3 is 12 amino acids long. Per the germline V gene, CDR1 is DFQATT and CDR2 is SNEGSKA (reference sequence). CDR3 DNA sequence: TGCAGTGCTAGAGATTGGGGCTATGGCTACACCTTC. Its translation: CSARDWGYGYTF.

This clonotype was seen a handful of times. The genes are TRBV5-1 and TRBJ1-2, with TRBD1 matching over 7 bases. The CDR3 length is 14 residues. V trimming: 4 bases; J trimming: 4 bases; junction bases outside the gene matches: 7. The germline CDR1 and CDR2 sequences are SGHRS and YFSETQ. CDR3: CASSQGTESYGYTF. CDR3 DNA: TGCGCCAGCAGCCAAGGGACAGAAAGCTATGGCTACACCTTC.

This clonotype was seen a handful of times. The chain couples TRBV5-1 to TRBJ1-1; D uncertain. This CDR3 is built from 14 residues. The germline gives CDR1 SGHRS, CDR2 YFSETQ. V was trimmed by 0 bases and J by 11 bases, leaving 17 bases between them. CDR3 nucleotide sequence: TGCGCCAGCAGCTTGGCCCCAGAGGTGGGCTGGGCTTTCTTT. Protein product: CASSLAPEVGWAFF.

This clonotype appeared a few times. CDR3 coding DNA: TGTGCCAGCAGCTTAGCGGCCCCCTGGACAGCCGGCTATGGCTACACCTTC. Translating gives CASSLAAPWTAGYGYTF. The chain carries TRBV7-9 and TRBJ1-2; possibly TRBD1 for D (6 bases). The CDR3 runs to 17 residues. Trimming took off 0 bases at V and 4 bases at J, with 18 bases between the two ends. CDR1 and CDR2 from the germline V gene are SEHNR and FQNEAQ (reference sequence). Looking up the rest from reference TRBV7-9 and TRBJ1-2 gives the full variable domain: DTGVSQNPRHKITKRGQNVTFRCDPISEHNRLYWYRQTLGQGPEFLTYFQNEAQLEKSRLLSDRFSAERPKGSFSTLEIQRTEQGDSAMYLCASSLAAPWTAGYGYTFGSGTRLTVV.

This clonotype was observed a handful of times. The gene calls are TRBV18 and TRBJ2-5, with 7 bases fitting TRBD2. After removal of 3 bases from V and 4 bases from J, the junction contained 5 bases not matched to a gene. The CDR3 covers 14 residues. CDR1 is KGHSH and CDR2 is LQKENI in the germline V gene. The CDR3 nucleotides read TGTGCCAGCTCACCTGTCCCGGGAGGAGAGACCCAGTACTTC. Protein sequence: CASSPVPGGETQYF.

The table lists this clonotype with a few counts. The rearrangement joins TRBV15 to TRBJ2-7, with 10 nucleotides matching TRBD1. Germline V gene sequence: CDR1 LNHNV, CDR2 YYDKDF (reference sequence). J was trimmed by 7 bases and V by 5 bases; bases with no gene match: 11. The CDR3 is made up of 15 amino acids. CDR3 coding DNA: TGTGCCACCAGCGTCAGGACAGGGGGTGGCCAGGAGCAGTACTTC. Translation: CATSVRTGGGQEQYF.

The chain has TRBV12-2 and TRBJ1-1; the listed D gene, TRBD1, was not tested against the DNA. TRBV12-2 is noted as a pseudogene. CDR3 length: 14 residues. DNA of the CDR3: TGTGCAAGTCGCTTATCTACTCGGGGGACTGAAGCTTTCTTT. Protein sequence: CASRLSTRGTEAFF.

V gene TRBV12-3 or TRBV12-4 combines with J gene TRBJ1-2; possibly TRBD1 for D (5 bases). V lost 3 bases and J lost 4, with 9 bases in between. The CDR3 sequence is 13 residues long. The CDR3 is CASSLGDSYGYTF. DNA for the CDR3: TGTGCCAGCAGTTTGGGGGATAGCTATGGCTACACCTTC.

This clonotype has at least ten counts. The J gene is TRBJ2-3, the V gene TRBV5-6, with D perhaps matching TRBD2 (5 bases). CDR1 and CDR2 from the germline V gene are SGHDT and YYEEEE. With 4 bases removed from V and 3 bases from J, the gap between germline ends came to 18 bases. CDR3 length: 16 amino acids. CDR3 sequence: CASSERGGPETDTQYF. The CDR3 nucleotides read TGTGCCAGCAGCGAACGTGGAGGTCCCGAGACAGATACGCAGTATTTT. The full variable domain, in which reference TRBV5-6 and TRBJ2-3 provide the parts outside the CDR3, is DAGVTQSPTHLIKTRGQQVTLRCSPKSGHDTVSWYQQALGQGPQFIFQYYEEEERQRGNFPDRFSGHQFPNYSSELNVNALLLGDSALYLCASSERGGPETDTQYFGPGTRLTVL.

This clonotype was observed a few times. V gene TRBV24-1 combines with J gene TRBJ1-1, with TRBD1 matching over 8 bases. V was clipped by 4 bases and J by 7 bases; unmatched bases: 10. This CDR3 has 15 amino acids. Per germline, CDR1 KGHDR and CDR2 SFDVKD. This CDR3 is CATSDPGTGGDEAFF. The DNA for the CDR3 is TGTGCCACCAGTGACCCTGGGACAGGCGGTGATGAAGCTTTCTTT.

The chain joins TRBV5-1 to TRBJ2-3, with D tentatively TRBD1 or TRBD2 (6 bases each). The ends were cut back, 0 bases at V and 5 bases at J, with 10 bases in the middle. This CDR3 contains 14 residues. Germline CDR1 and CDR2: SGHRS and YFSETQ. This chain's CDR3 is CASSLEGGRDTQYF. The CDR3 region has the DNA TGCGCCAGCAGCTTGGAGGGGGGACGAGATACGCAGTATTTT. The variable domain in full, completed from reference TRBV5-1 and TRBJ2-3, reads KAGVTQTPRYLIKTRGQQVTLSCSPISGHRSVSWYQQTPGQGLQFLFEYFSETQRNKGNFPGRFSGRQFSNSRSEMNVSTLELGDSALYLCASSLEGGRDTQYFGPGTRLTVL.

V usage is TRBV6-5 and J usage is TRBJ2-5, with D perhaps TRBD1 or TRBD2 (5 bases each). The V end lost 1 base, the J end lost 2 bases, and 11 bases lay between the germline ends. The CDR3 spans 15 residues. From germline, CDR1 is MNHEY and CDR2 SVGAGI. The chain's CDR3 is CASSYFPGPQETQYF. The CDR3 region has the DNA TGTGCCAGCAGTTACTTTCCGGGGCCTCAAGAGACCCAGTACTTC.

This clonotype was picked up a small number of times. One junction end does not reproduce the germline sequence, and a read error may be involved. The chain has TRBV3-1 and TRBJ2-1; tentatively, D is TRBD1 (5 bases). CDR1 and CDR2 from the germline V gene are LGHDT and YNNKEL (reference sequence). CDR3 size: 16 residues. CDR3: CASSQDLRASHNEQFF. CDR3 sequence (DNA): TGTGCCAGCAGCCAAGATCTCAGGGCCTCCCACAATGAGCAGTTCTTC.

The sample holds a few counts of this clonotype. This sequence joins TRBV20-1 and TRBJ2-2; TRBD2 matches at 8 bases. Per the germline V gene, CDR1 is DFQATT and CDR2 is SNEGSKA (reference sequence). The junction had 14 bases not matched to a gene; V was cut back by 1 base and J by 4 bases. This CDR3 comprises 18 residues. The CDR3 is CSARGLGSGLATTGELFF. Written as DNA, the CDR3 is TGCAGTGCTAGAGGACTGGGGTCTGGACTAGCCACCACCGGGGAGCTGTTTTTT.